This T cell receptor (beta chain) was identified during a study of T cells in Graves' hyperthyroidism and ophthalmopathy. The patients, who ranged from 18 to 65 in age, presented with newly diagnosed hyperthyroidism lasting under 2 months. Study-wide results and limits: Most thyroid clonotypes that were expanded above 0.001 also turned up in blood. Stable hyperthyroidism was separated from ophthalmopathy by a model based on 13 V-J features. Before onset, ophthalmopathy was predicted by the model a median roughly six months earlier.

To note about this clonotype: Antigen specificity is unknown.

RNA transcripts served as the template for amplifying TCR beta CDR3 regions. The TCR CDR3 was amplified in a first-round RT-PCR using the HTBI primer set. TCRdb re-called the multiplex PCR reads through MiXCR, storing one row per CDR3 protein. Found here are under 750,000 distinct CDR3 sequences, around 20% of them singletons; the top ten hold approximately 16%. This sequence was found in a woman aged 45 to 65 with Graves' hyperthyroidism that later progressed to Graves' ophthalmopathy. The material sequenced was blood.

The CDR3 nucleotides are TGTGCCAGCCTGGACAGGGGGCCGGCAGATACGCAGTATTTT. It codes for CASLDRGPADTQYF. The gene calls are TRBV2 and TRBJ2-3, with TRBD1 identical over 11 bases. Germline values: CDR1 SNHLY, CDR2 FYNNEI. Trimming at V came to 8 bases and at J to 4 bases, leaving 5 bases not matched to a gene. This CDR3 is built from 14 residues.